Following are 27 T cell receptor beta chains from one sample sequenced in a study of early T cells in non-severe SARS-CoV-2 infection (dated by TCRdb to about 2021). The method was 5' RACE. The sample was run on a NextSeq 500. The public reads were run again by TCRdb, first through fastp at Q25 and then through MiXCR, and only productive beta chains were kept. Records with the same CDR3 protein are collapsed into one entry carrying the most frequent genes and DNA. The sample table contains tens of thousands of distinct CDR3 sequences; only one count was recorded for about 5% of them. The top ten clonotypes cover 3.5% of the sample. Sequencing was done on a sample of whole blood. Receptors originate from an adult who was a healthcare worker with PCR-confirmed SARS-CoV-2 infection or an uninfected control (not recorded which).

The chain joins TRBV11-2 to TRBJ1-4; D may be TRBD1 (5 bases). The germline V gene encodes CDR1 SGHAT and CDR2 FQNNGV. Trimming removed 6 bases from V and 3 bases from J, with 11 bases in between. The CDR3 covers 14 residues. CDR3 coding DNA: TGTGCCAGCAGACCGACAGACCCTAATGAAAAACTGTTTTTT. Its protein product is CASRPTDPNEKLFF.

The table lists this clonotype with many counts. The genes are TRBV28 and TRBJ2-1, with D maybe TRBD1 (6 bases). The V gene's germline CDR1 is MDHEN and CDR2 SYDVKM. The CDR3 has 14 amino acids. Trimming stripped 3 bases from V and 5 bases from J, with 11 bases between. CDR3 coding DNA: TGTGCCAGCAGTTTCAGGGGCGGAAACAATGAGCAGTTCTTC. Protein product: CASSFRGGNNEQFF.

This clonotype was found many times. The chain joins TRBV28 to TRBJ1-4; TRBD1 might be the D (5 bases). The CDR3 loop spans 14 amino acids. V dropped 3 bases and J dropped 6 bases, with 11 bases sitting between them. Germline CDR1 MDHEN, CDR2 SYDVKM. The CDR3 DNA follows: TGTGCCAGCAGTTTGCGGGGCGGCCATGAAAAACTGTTTTTT. It codes for CASSLRGGHEKLFF.

This clonotype was counted many times. In DNA form, the CDR3 reads TGTGCCAGCAGTAGGACGGCTGTGGACTATGGCTACACCTTC. Its protein is CASSRTAVDYGYTF. V is TRBV6-2 or TRBV6-3 and J is TRBJ1-2; no definite D call. The CDR3 covers 14 residues. V gave up 5 bases and J gave up 3 bases, with 13 bases separating them. From germline, CDR1 is MNHEY and CDR2 SVGEGT.

This chain joins TRBV14 and TRBJ2-2; D ambiguous. V was shortened by 1 base and J by 1 base, with 10 bases between the two germline ends. The CDR3 loop spans 16 amino acids. Germline CDR1 is SGHDN and CDR2 is FVKESK. The CDR3 DNA sequence: TGTGCCAGCAGCCAAGTAGCTCGCCGGAACACCGGGGAGCTGTTTTTT. As protein: CASSQVARRNTGELFF.

A few counts support this clonotype. The genes are TRBV7-2 and TRBJ2-2, with D hard to call. The CDR3 spans 15 residues. Germline CDR1 SGHTA, CDR2 FQGNSA. V dropped 2 bases and J dropped 1 base, with 8 bases sitting between them. CDR3 in amino acids: CASSLILGNTGELFF. In nucleotides, the CDR3 is TGTGCCAGCAGCTTAATACTGGGGAACACCGGGGAGCTGTTTTTT. Supplemented by reference TRBV7-2 and TRBJ2-2, the full variable domain reads GAGVSQSPSNKVTEKGKDVELRCDPISGHTALYWYRQSLGQGLEFLIYFQGNSAPDKSGLPSDRFSAERTGGSVSTLTIQRTQQEDSAVYLCASSLILGNTGELFFGEGSRLTVL.

This sequence joins TRBV20-1 and TRBJ2-7, with 13 nucleotides matching TRBD2. In germline, CDR1 is DFQATT, CDR2 SNEGSKA (reference sequence). The CDR3 sequence is 14 residues long. After removal of 4 bases from V and 1 base from J, the junction contained 1 base not matched to a gene. CDR3 amino acids: CSATGLAGSYEQYF. As DNA, the CDR3 is TGCAGTGCTACGGGACTAGCGGGATCCTACGAGCAGTACTTC.

V is TRBV14 and J is TRBJ2-1; 9 nucleotides line up with TRBD1. The CDR3 spans 15 residues. The V gene's germline CDR1 is SGHDN and CDR2 FVKESK. The V and J ends lost 0 bases and 7 bases, in that order; junction bases with no gene match: 4. DNA of the CDR3: TGTGCCAGCAGCCAAGAGCCACAGGGGGCAAATGAGCAGTTCTTC. Amino acid sequence: CASSQEPQGANEQFF.

The chain recombines TRBV20-1 with TRBJ2-3; 12 positions agree with TRBD2. CDR3 length: 16 amino acids. Germline V gene data show CDR1 as DFQATT and CDR2 as SNEGSKA (reference sequence). V shed 1 base and J 6 bases; nucleotides not matched to a gene: 8. Written as DNA, the CDR3 is TGCAGTGCTAGAGTTCAGACTAGCGGGAGACCCGATACGCAGTATTTT. Protein sequence: CSARVQTSGRPDTQYF.

This clonotype was picked up many times. V usage is TRBV6-2 or TRBV6-3 and J usage is TRBJ2-7; 8 bases are shared with TRBD1. Per germline, CDR1 MNHEY and CDR2 SVGEGT. The CDR3 consists of 14 residues. The V segment lost 6 bases and the J segment 5 bases; nucleotides outside the gene matches: 9. As DNA, the CDR3 is TGTGCCAGCAGCACCCGGACAGGGATCGACGAGCAGTACTTC. This codes for CASSTRTGIDEQYF.

CDR3 sequence reads: CASSLGAGTDTQYF. CDR3 nucleotide sequence: TGTGCCAGCAGCCTTGGAGCGGGCACAGATACGCAGTATTTT. The rearrangement links TRBV7-6 to TRBJ2-3, with D perhaps matching TRBD2 (5 bases). The CDR3 length is 14 residues. In germline, CDR1 is SGHVS, CDR2 FNYEAQ. The ends were cut back, 5 bases at V and 1 base at J, with 10 bases in the middle.

As DNA, the CDR3 is TGTGCCAGCAGGCTCACAGCGCAGAGCTCCTATAATTCACCCCTCCACTTT. It yields the protein CASRLTAQSSYNSPLHF. The J gene is TRBJ1-6, the V gene TRBV27; no clear D gene. This CDR3 has 17 amino acids. CDR1 MNHEY and CDR2 SMNVEV come from the germline V gene (reference sequence). V dropped 6 bases and J dropped 0 bases, with 15 bases sitting between them.

Many counts were recorded for this clonotype. The chain uses TRBV7-9 and TRBJ2-5, with 13 bases that match TRBD2. V gave up 5 bases and J gave up 3 bases; unmatched junction bases: 3. Germline lookup yields CDR1 SEHNR and CDR2 FQNEAQ (reference sequence). The CDR3 runs 15 residues. The CDR3 loop is CASSPTSGREETQYF. Written as DNA, the CDR3 is TGTGCCAGCAGCCCTACTAGCGGGAGGGAAGAGACCCAGTACTTC.

In this sample, this clonotype turned up many times. The chain couples TRBV29-1 to TRBJ2-7, with D hard to call. Germline CDR1 is SQVTM and CDR2 is ANQGSEA. With 5 bases removed from V and 3 bases from J, the gap between germline ends came to 8 bases. The CDR3 extends over 11 amino acids. CDR3 nucleotides: TGCAGCGTTCAACAGATCTACGAGCAGTACTTC. It yields the protein CSVQQIYEQYF.

This clonotype occurred a few times. The gene calls are TRBV6-2 or TRBV6-3 and TRBJ2-1; 12 bases are a match to TRBD1. The CDR3 covers 15 residues. The V gene's germline CDR1 is MNHEY and CDR2 SVGEGT. V gave up 5 bases and J gave up 8 bases; unmatched junction bases: 7. CDR3 in amino acids: CASSNWDRGLDEQFF. As DNA, the CDR3 is TGTGCCAGCAGTAATTGGGACAGGGGGCTGGATGAGCAGTTCTTC.

This clonotype came up many times. The rearrangement links TRBV27 to TRBJ1-1; no definite D call. Germline V CDR1 and CDR2: MNHEY, SMNVEV (reference sequence). Trimming stripped 3 bases from V and 5 bases from J, with 10 bases between. The CDR3 is made up of 13 amino acids. As DNA, the CDR3 is TGTGCCAGCAGTTTTGGACGGGAGACTGAAGCTTTCTTT. The encoded protein is CASSFGRETEAFF.

This clonotype has at least ten counts. This chain joins TRBV28 and TRBJ2-1; 14 bases map to TRBD2. V gave up 5 bases and J gave up 3 bases; unmatched junction bases: 6. The CDR3 covers 17 residues. In germline, CDR1 is MDHEN, CDR2 SYDVKM. The CDR3, as DNA: TGTGCCAGCAGTCTGTCGGGACTAGCGGGAGTCTACAATGAGCAGTTCTTC. Residues: CASSLSGLAGVYNEQFF. Based on the CDR3 plus reference TRBV28 and TRBJ2-1, the full variable domain is DVKVTQSSRYLVKRTGEKVFLECVQDMDHENMFWYRQDPGLGLRLIYFSYDVKMKEKGDIPEGYSVSREKKERFSLILESASTNQTSMYLCASSLSGLAGVYNEQFFGPGTRLTVL.

This clonotype was detected ten times or more. This sequence joins TRBV7-9 and TRBJ2-1; TRBD2 aligns across 9 bases. Germline V CDR1 and CDR2: SEHNR, FQNEAQ (reference sequence). V shed 1 base and J 14 bases; nucleotides not matched to a gene: 21. CDR3 length equals 18 residues. The CDR3 nucleotides are TGTGCCAGCAGCTTAGATTCTCTAGCGGGAACTAAAAGTTACAATGAGTTCTTC. Encoded protein: CASSLDSLAGTKSYNEFF.

V and J are TRBV18 and TRBJ2-1; 7 nucleotides agree with TRBD1. Germline V gene data show CDR1 as KGHSH and CDR2 as LQKENI. The CDR3 is 15 residues long. With V trimmed by 2 bases and J by 7 bases, 8 bases remained unmatched. CDR3 protein: CASSPRSQGTNEQFF. DNA of the CDR3: TGTGCCAGCTCACCAAGATCACAGGGGACGAATGAGCAGTTCTTC. Full variable domain (rest looked up from reference TRBV18 and TRBJ2-1): NAGVMQNPRHLVRRRGQEARLRCSPMKGHSHVYWYRQLPEEGLKFMVYLQKENIIDESGMPKERFSAEFPKEGPSILRIQQVVRGDSAAYFCASSPRSQGTNEQFFGPGTRLTVL.

This clonotype is medium-sized by share. This chain links TRBV12-5 with TRBJ2-7; TRBD2 is a possible D gene (6 bases). CDR1 and CDR2 from the germline V gene are LGHNT and FRNRAP. Trimming cost V 9 bases and J 1 base, with 19 bases left between them. The CDR3 sequence is 15 residues long. Here the CDR3 reads CASARDRSFSYEQYF. The CDR3 DNA is TGTGCTAGCGCGCGGGACCGATCTTTTTCCTACGAGCAGTACTTC.

This clonotype was picked up many times. CDR3 sequence: CASSQAPSTAEQFF. CDR3 sequence (DNA): TGTGCCAGCAGCCAAGCCCCCAGCACAGCGGAGCAGTTCTTC. This chain links TRBV4-2 with TRBJ2-1; D ambiguous. V lost 1 base and J lost 10, with 14 bases in between. This CDR3 contains 14 residues. CDR1 is LGHNA, CDR2 YNFKEQ, per germline.

This clonotype occurred many times. V and J are TRBV5-1 and TRBJ2-2, with unresolved D. The germline V gene encodes CDR1 SGHRS and CDR2 YFSETQ. The length of the CDR3 is 11 residues. Trimming shortened V by 5 bases and J by 6 bases, and 5 bases separated the two germline ends. CDR3 sequence (DNA): TGCGCCAGCAGTTTTCCCGGGGAGCTGTTTTTT. Protein: CASSFPGELFF.

This clonotype was seen many times. CDR3 sequence: CASSESAGPPYNEQFF. The CDR3 DNA reads TGCGCCAGCAGTGAGTCTGCGGGGCCCCCCTACAATGAGCAGTTCTTC. The V call is TRBV10-1, the J call TRBJ2-1; the D gene is possibly TRBD2 (6 bases). The V and J ends lost 0 bases and 2 bases respectively, with 11 bases between them. The CDR3 extends over 16 amino acids. Germline lookup yields CDR1 WNHNN and CDR2 SYGVQD (reference sequence).

The chain uses TRBV7-2 and TRBJ1-4; D remains ambiguous. The CDR3 is 15 residues long. The germline CDR1 and CDR2 sequences are SGHTA and FQGNSA. Trimming cost V 5 bases and J 8 bases, with 18 bases left between them. The CDR3 region is CASSPQTKEGEKLFF. For the CDR3, the DNA is TGTGCCAGCAGCCCTCAGACGAAGGAGGGCGAAAAACTGTTTTTT.

This clonotype was picked up many times. This chain connects TRBV10-2 to TRBJ2-7, with a weak D call TRBD2 (6 bases). V was cut by 0 bases and J by 2 bases, with 11 bases left in between. CDR1 and CDR2 (germline): WSHSY, SAAADI. The CDR3 totals 15 residues. Here the CDR3 reads CASSESTGLAYEQYF. The CDR3 bases are TGCGCCAGCAGTGAGTCGACGGGACTCGCCTACGAGCAGTACTTC.

By frequency in the sample, this clonotype is medium-sized (0.01 to 0.1%). V gene TRBV20-1 combines with J gene TRBJ1-5, with D possibly TRBD1 on 6 matching bases. The germline CDR1 and CDR2 sequences are DFQATT and SNEGSKA (reference sequence). The CDR3 loop spans 15 amino acids. Trimming cost V 1 base and J 6 bases, with 16 bases left between them. CDR3 nucleotides: TGCAGTGCTAGAGCGTTGGGGGGGGGCAGTCAGCCCCAGCATTTT. It encodes CSARALGGGSQPQHF.

This clonotype was recorded many times. CDR3 amino acids: CASSPGDPGLPYEQYF. CDR3 bases: TGCGCCAGCAGCCCAGGAGACCCGGGACTACCCTACGAGCAGTACTTC. The V and J genes are TRBV4-3 and TRBJ2-7, with 7 bases lining up with TRBD2. From germline, CDR1 is LGHNA and CDR2 YSLEER. V lost 4 bases, J lost 2 bases, and 11 bases stayed unmatched. The CDR3 contains 16 residues.